Listed here are 30 T cell receptor beta chains from one sample, sequenced in a study of blood T cell repertoires in COVID-19. Sequenced by immunoSEQ multiplex PCR; TCRdb stores in-frame clones only, minus some. The sample has around 29,000 clones; about 89% are singletons. Sequenced sample: peripheral blood. All receptors come from a man aged 65 to 79 with active COVID-19.

This clone was seen more than once but under ten times. The rearrangement links TRBV11-2 to TRBJ1-2; 9 positions match TRBD1. The CDR3 runs 14 residues. V was pared by 5 bases and J by 4 bases, with 5 bases of the junction left unmatched. Germline lookup yields CDR1 SGHAT and CDR2 FQNNGV. CDR3 protein: CASSPGQGLYGYTF. In DNA form, the CDR3 reads TGTGCCAGCAGCCCCGGACAGGGGCTCTATGGCTACACCTTC. Drawing the rest from reference TRBV11-2 and TRBJ1-2, the complete variable domain is EAGVAQSPRYKIIEKRQSVAFWCNPISGHATLYWYQQILGQGPKLLIQFQNNGVVDDSQLPKDRFSAERLKGVDSTLKIQPAKLEDSAVYLCASSPGQGLYGYTFGSGTRLTVV.

The chain recombines TRBV6-5 with TRBJ2-1; TRBD2 matches at 11 bases. Germline CDR1 reads MNHEY; CDR2 reads SVGAGI. The CDR3 runs 14 residues. The V and J ends lost 5 bases and 9 bases, in that order; junction bases with no gene match: 6. The CDR3 loop reads CASSLGLAGSEQFF. The CDR3 bases are TGTGCCAGCAGTCTAGGACTAGCGGGCTCTGAGCAGTTCTTC.

V is TRBV7-9 and J is TRBJ2-1; D not resolved. V was cut by 0 bases and J by 0 bases, with 9 bases left in between. The germline V gene encodes CDR1 SEHNR and CDR2 FQNEAQ (reference sequence). This CDR3 region has 16 residues. The CDR3 region is CASSLARSSSYNEQFF. The CDR3 DNA is TGTGCCAGCAGCTTAGCGCGGTCGAGCTCCTACAATGAGCAGTTCTTC. Variable domain in full (rest from reference TRBV7-9 and TRBJ2-1): DTGVSQNPRHKITKRGQNVTFRCDPISEHNRLYWYRQTLGQGPEFLTYFQNEAQLEKSRLLSDRFSAERPKGSFSTLEIQRTEQGDSAMYLCASSLARSSSYNEQFFGPGTRLTVL.

This chain connects TRBV15 to TRBJ1-1; maybe TRBD1 (5 bases). The CDR3 has 17 residues. V lost 3 bases to trimming and J lost 0 bases, with 17 bases between them. Germline V CDR1 and CDR2: LNHNV, YYDKDF (reference sequence). The CDR3 reads CATSRGRRGTMNTEAFF. DNA for the CDR3: TGTGCCACCAGCAGGGGCAGACGGGGGACCATGAACACTGAAGCTTTCTTT.

The chain joins TRBV9 to TRBJ2-7, with 9 nucleotides matching TRBD1. There are 15 residues in the CDR3. After removal of 4 bases from V and 5 bases from J, the junction contained 10 bases not matched to a gene. Germline-derived CDR1 and CDR2 are SGDLS and YYNGEE. The CDR3 protein is CASSPPGQGGHEQYF. Here the CDR3 DNA reads TGTGCCAGCAGCCCACCGGGACAGGGTGGCCACGAGCAGTACTTC.

The rearrangement links TRBV4-1 to TRBJ1-2; tentatively, D is TRBD1 (6 bases). The CDR3 consists of 15 residues. With 0 bases removed from V and 2 bases from J, the gap between germline ends came to 10 bases. Germline V gene lookup returns CDR1 MGHRA and CDR2 YSYEKL. The CDR3 protein is CASSQDPGANYGYTF. CDR3 DNA sequence: TGCGCCAGCAGCCAAGATCCAGGGGCGAACTATGGCTACACCTTC.

The chain combines TRBV7-2 with TRBJ2-1; TRBD1 might be the D (7 bases). Deletions cut 3 bases from V and 12 bases from J, with 18 bases between. The CDR3 spans 14 residues. Germline loops: CDR1 SGHTA, CDR2 FQGNSA. CDR3 in amino acids: CASSLGGQSWAQFF. CDR3 DNA sequence: TGTGCCAGCAGCTTGGGGGGACAGTCCTGGGCGCAGTTCTTC.

CDR3 sequence reads: CASSLARVIDEQYF. CDR3 sequence (DNA): TGCGCCAGCAGCTTGGCCCGGGTCATCGACGAGCAGTACTTC. The chain recombines TRBV5-1 with TRBJ2-7; no reliable D call. V lost 0 bases and J lost 5, with 12 bases in between. The CDR3 covers 14 residues. Germline V lookup: CDR1 SGHRS, CDR2 YFSETQ.

The chain is built from TRBV7-7 and TRBJ2-5; 7 positions agree with TRBD1. CDR1 SSHAT and CDR2 FNYEAQ come from the germline V gene (reference sequence). Unmatched junction bases numbered 6, after V lost 5 bases and J lost 0 bases. The CDR3 covers 15 residues. In DNA, the CDR3 is TGTGCCAGCAGCCGAGGACAGGAGAACCAAGAGACCCAGTACTTC. Translated, it gives CASSRGQENQETQYF.

The gene calls are TRBV12-3 or TRBV12-4 and TRBJ2-3; D gene uncertain. CDR3 length equals 11 residues. The V end was cut by 6 bases, the J end by 4 bases, with 5 bases between. The CDR3 DNA follows: TGTGCCAGCAGCTCCGCAGATACGCAGTATTTT. The encoded protein is CASSSADTQYF.

In DNA, the CDR3 is TGTGCCAGCAGTTATCAGGTCCCAAAGTACGGCAATGAGCAGTTCTTC. Its translation is CASSYQVPKYGNEQFF. The V call is TRBV6-5, the J call TRBJ2-1, with unresolved D. CDR3 size: 16 residues. The germline gives CDR1 MNHEY, CDR2 SVGAGI. Trimming took off 3 bases at V and 6 bases at J, with 18 bases between the two ends.

As DNA, the CDR3 is TGTGCCAGCAGCATACGGACAGGGTCTGGAAACACCATATATTTT. Protein product: CASSIRTGSGNTIYF. The rearrangement joins TRBV3-1 (or the pseudogene TRBV3-2) to TRBJ1-3, with 8 bases identical to TRBD1. J gave up 1 base and V 5 bases, and 4 bases lay outside the gene matches. The CDR3 runs 15 residues. Germline loops: CDR1 LGHDT, CDR2 YNNKEL (reference sequence).

This chain uses TRBV28 with TRBJ2-1; no firm D call. The length of the CDR3 is 11 residues. CDR1 is MDHEN and CDR2 is SYDVKM in the germline V gene. V lost 2 bases and J 12 bases, leaving 8 bases between the germline ends. The CDR3: CASSLASGQFF. DNA of the CDR3: TGTGCCAGCAGTTTAGCGTCAGGGCAGTTCTTC.

In its sample, this clone was seen a few times. This rearrangement joins TRBV5-1 to TRBJ1-6; possible D gene TRBD1, 6 bases. The V end was cut by 7 bases, the J end by 5 bases, with 10 bases between. CDR1 is SGHRS, CDR2 YFSETQ, per germline. The CDR3 loop spans 13 amino acids. CDR3 residues: CASPRQDNSPLHF. The CDR3 coding sequence is TGCGCCAGCCCCCGACAGGATAATTCACCCCTCCACTTT.

The rearrangement uses TRBV5-4 and TRBJ2-1; 12 bases map to TRBD2. After removal of 0 bases from V and 7 bases from J, the junction contained 2 bases not matched to a gene. The CDR3 is made up of 15 amino acids. Germline loops: CDR1 SGHNT, CDR2 YYREEE (reference sequence). CDR3 coding DNA: TGTGCCAGCAGCTTGGCCGGGACTAGCGGGAATGAGCAGTTCTTC. It yields the protein CASSLAGTSGNEQFF. Combining the CDR3 with reference TRBV5-4 and TRBJ2-1 gives the whole variable domain ETGVTQSPTHLIKTRGQQVTLRCSSQSGHNTVSWYQQALGQGPQFIFQYYREEENGRGNFPPRFSGLQFPNYSSELNVNALELDDSALYLCASSLAGTSGNEQFFGPGTRLTVL.

J is TRBJ2-1 and V is TRBV4-1; 8 bases fit TRBD1. V was clipped by 3 bases and J by 4 bases; unmatched bases: 8. Germline CDR1 is MGHRA and CDR2 is YSYEKL. The CDR3 runs to 16 residues. The CDR3 reads CASSQRTGSQYNEQFF. The CDR3 bases are TGCGCCAGCAGCCAGAGGACAGGGAGCCAGTACAATGAGCAGTTCTTC.

The V gene is TRBV7-8, the J gene TRBJ1-2, with 12 bases matching TRBD1. Losses at the gene ends were 3 bases for V and 2 bases for J; bases not matched to a gene: 4. Germline CDR1 is SGHVS and CDR2 is FQNEAQ. The CDR3 extends over 16 amino acids. In nucleotides, the CDR3 is TGTGCCAGCAGCTTCCGGGACAGGGGGCTAAACTATGGCTACACCTTC. Residues: CASSFRDRGLNYGYTF.

On this clone: One junction end does not reproduce the germline sequence, and a read error may be involved. This chain joins TRBV7-3 and TRBJ2-1, with D possibly being TRBD2 (5 bases). There are 12 residues in the CDR3. CDR1 SGHTA and CDR2 FQGTGA come from the germline V gene. The CDR3 DNA reads as TGTGCCAACAGCTTAGAGGGCTATGAGCAGTTCTTC. Translated: CANSLEGYEQFF. Using reference TRBV7-3 and TRBJ2-1 for the parts outside the CDR3, the full variable domain is GAGVSQTPSNKVTEKGKYVELRCDPISGHTALYWYRQSLGQGPEFLIYFQGTGAADDSGLPNDRFFAVRPEGSVSTLKIQRTERGDSAVYLCANSLEGYEQFFGPGTRLTVL.

The chain is built from TRBV6-5 and TRBJ1-6, with a weak D call TRBD1 (5 bases). The V and J ends lost 7 bases and 1 base respectively, with 11 bases between them. The CDR3 runs to 15 residues. Germline CDR1 reads MNHEY; CDR2 reads SVGAGI. The chain's CDR3 is CASKTVGSYNSPLHF. For the CDR3, the DNA is TGTGCCAGCAAGACAGTCGGGTCCTATAATTCACCCCTCCACTTT.

The chain recombines TRBV7-6 with TRBJ2-2, with D possibly TRBD2 on 6 matching bases. Between the trimmed V and J ends, which lost 5 bases and 0 bases, there was a span of 16 bases. The germline gives CDR1 SGHVS, CDR2 FNYEAQ. The CDR3 sequence is 17 residues long. The CDR3 region is CASSPTVRGANTGELFF. The CDR3 DNA reads TGTGCCAGCAGCCCCACGGTGCGGGGAGCGAACACCGGGGAGCTGTTTTTT.

The chain recombines TRBV29-1 with TRBJ2-1; 10 nucleotides align to TRBD1. After removal of 4 bases from V and 11 bases from J, the junction contained 8 bases not matched to a gene. The CDR3 contains 13 residues. Per germline, CDR1 SQVTM and CDR2 ANQGSEA. CDR3: CSVGQGAGNKQFF. The CDR3, as DNA: TGCAGCGTTGGACAGGGGGCAGGGAATAAGCAGTTCTTC.

This clone was recorded only once. This chain uses TRBV7-2 with TRBJ2-2, with D possibly TRBD1 on 7 matching bases. The CDR3 runs 15 residues. In germline, CDR1 is SGHTA, CDR2 FQGNSA. Trimming stripped 2 bases from V and 6 bases from J, with 13 bases between. In DNA form, the CDR3 reads TGTGCCAGCAGCTTACGACAGGGAGGTCCCGGGGAGCTGTTTTTT. Amino acid sequence: CASSLRQGGPGELFF.

The chain joins TRBV5-1 to TRBJ2-5; 13 bases align to TRBD2. The V segment lost 0 bases and the J segment 1 base; nucleotides outside the gene matches: 9. CDR3 length: 19 amino acids. In germline, CDR1 is SGHRS, CDR2 YFSETQ. Here the CDR3 reads CASSLGGLAGALGQETQYF. CDR3 bases: TGCGCCAGCAGCTTGGGCGGACTAGCGGGAGCTTTAGGCCAAGAGACCCAGTACTTC.

The rearrangement uses TRBV28 and TRBJ1-2; D gene ambiguous. From germline, CDR1 is MDHEN and CDR2 SYDVKM. The length of the CDR3 is 13 residues. V lost 5 bases and J 0 bases, leaving 7 bases between the germline ends. The CDR3 region is CASSPNPNYGYTF. CDR3 in DNA: TGTGCCAGCAGTCCCAATCCTAACTATGGCTACACCTTC.

The V gene is TRBV27, the J gene TRBJ2-1, with D uncertain. CDR3 size: 16 residues. Germline CDR1 and CDR2: MNHEY and SMNVEV (reference sequence). Trimming took 4 bases from V and 0 from J, leaving 13 bases between them. The CDR3 loop is CASSSISSSSYNEQFF. The DNA of the CDR3 is TGTGCCAGCAGTTCCATTTCTTCCAGCTCCTACAATGAGCAGTTCTTC.

The chain employs TRBV11-2 and TRBJ1-3; D ambiguous. V was pared by 5 bases and J by 0 bases, with 5 bases between. The CDR3 length is 13 residues. CDR1 and CDR2 from the germline V gene are SGHAT and FQNNGV. CDR3 sequence reads: CASSQNSGNTIYF. CDR3 bases: TGTGCCAGCAGCCAGAACTCTGGAAACACCATATATTTT.

This clone has just a few counts. V usage is TRBV5-1 and J usage is TRBJ2-7; 9 bases agree with TRBD1. This CDR3 contains 15 residues. V was pared by 2 bases and J by 2 bases, with 5 bases of the junction left unmatched. Germline V CDR1 and CDR2: SGHRS, YFSETQ. The CDR3 is CASSLAGTGTYEQYF. CDR3 DNA sequence: TGCGCCAGCAGCTTAGCCGGGACAGGGACCTACGAGCAGTACTTC.

This clone was seen a single time. This sequence joins TRBV28 and TRBJ1-4; TRBD1 matches at 10 bases. Germline V gives CDR1 MDHEN, CDR2 SYDVKM. With 3 bases clipped from V and 8 bases from J, the junction kept 3 bases outside the gene matches. CDR3 length: 14 amino acids. The CDR3 DNA reads TGTGCCAGCAGTTTGGGACAGGGGCCAGAAAAACTGTTTTTT. Its protein product is CASSLGQGPEKLFF.

V and J are TRBV15 and TRBJ2-7; 10 nucleotides match TRBD1. J was trimmed by 7 bases and V by 3 bases; bases with no gene match: 12. CDR3 length equals 16 residues. Germline V lookup: CDR1 LNHNV, CDR2 YYDKDF (reference sequence). In DNA form, the CDR3 reads TGTGCCACCAGCAGGGGGGGCGGGACAGGGGCTAAGGAGCAGTACTTC. Protein sequence: CATSRGGGTGAKEQYF.

CDR3 protein: CASSLGLAGDRQTQYF. The DNA for the CDR3 is TGTGCCAGCAGCCTAGGACTAGCGGGAGATAGGCAGACCCAGTACTTC. This chain links TRBV27 with TRBJ2-5; TRBD2 agrees at 13 bases. With V trimmed by 6 bases and J by 6 bases, 10 bases remained unmatched. The CDR3 contains 16 residues. CDR1 MNHEY and CDR2 SMNVEV come from the germline V gene (reference sequence).